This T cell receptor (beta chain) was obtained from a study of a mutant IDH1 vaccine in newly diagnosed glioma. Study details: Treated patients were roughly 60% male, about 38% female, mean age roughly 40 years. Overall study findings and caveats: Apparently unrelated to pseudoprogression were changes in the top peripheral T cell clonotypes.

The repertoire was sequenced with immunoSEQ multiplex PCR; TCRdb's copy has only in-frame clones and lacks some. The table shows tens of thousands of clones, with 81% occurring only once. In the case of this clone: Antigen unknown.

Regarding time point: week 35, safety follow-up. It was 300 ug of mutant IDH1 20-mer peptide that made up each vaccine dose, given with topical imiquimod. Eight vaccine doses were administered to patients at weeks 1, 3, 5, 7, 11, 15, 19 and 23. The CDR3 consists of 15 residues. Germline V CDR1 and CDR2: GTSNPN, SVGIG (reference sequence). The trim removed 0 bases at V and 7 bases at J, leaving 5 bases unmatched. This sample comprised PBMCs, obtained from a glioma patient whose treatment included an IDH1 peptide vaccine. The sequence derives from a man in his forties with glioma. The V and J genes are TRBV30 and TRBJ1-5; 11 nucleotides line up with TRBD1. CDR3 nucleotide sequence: TGTGCCTGGAGTGTAGGGACAGGGGGTGGCCAGCCCCAGCATTTT. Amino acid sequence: CAWSVGTGGGQPQHF.